This T cell receptor (beta chain) was recorded in a study of blood T cell repertoires in COVID-19. Across the whole study: Researchers got acute and convalescent COVID-19 samples from the United States, Italy and Spain. From T cells, B-cell-depleted T cells, or PBMCs came the material, which was cDNA or gDNA.

Using immunoSEQ multiplex PCR, the repertoire was profiled, and TCRdb retains in-frame clones only, with some absent. The table includes 150,000 to 200,000 clones, roughly 76% detected once. Enrolment of Seattle patients took place during active infection, and they were followed longitudinally. Germline V gives CDR1 SGHAT, CDR2 FQNNGV. V dropped 5 bases and J dropped 6; count of bases not matched to a gene: 4. This CDR3 region has 16 residues. This clone occurred once. This receptor was taken from a woman aged 40 to 50 with COVID-19, enrolled during active disease. The sequenced sample consisted of peripheral blood. The chain links TRBV11-2 to TRBJ2-2; 15 bases agree with TRBD2. This chain's CDR3 is CASSLGTSGRSGELFF. The CDR3 DNA reads as TGTGCCAGCAGCCTCGGGACTAGCGGGAGGTCCGGGGAGCTGTTTTTT.